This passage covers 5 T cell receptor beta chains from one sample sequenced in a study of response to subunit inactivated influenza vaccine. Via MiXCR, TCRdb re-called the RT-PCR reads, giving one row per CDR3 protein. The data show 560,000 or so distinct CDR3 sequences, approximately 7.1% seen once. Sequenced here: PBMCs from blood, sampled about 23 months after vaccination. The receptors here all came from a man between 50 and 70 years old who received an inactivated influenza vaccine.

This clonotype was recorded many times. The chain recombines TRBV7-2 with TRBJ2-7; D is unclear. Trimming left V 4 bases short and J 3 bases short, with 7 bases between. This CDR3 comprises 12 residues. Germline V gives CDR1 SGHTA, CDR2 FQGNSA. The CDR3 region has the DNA TGTGCCAGCAGCTCAGTACACTACGAGCAGTACTTC. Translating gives CASSSVHYEQYF.

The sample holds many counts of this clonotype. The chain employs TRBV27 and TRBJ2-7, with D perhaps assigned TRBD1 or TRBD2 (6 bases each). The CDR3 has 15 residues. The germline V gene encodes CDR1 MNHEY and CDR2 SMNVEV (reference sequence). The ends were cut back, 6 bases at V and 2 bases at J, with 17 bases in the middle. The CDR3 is CASRGGGQRAYEQYF. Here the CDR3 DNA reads TGTGCCAGCAGAGGGGGAGGACAGCGAGCCTACGAGCAGTACTTC.

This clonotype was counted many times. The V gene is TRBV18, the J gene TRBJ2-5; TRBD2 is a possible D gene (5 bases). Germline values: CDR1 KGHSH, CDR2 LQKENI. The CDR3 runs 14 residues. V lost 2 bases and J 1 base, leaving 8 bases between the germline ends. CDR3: CASSPRRFQETQYF. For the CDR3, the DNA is TGTGCCAGCTCACCAAGGAGGTTCCAAGAGACCCAGTACTTC.

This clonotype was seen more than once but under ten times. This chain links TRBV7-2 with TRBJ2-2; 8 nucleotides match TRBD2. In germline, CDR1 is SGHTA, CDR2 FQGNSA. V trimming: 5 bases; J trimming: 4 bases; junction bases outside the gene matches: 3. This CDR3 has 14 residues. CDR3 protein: CASSDGGATGELFF. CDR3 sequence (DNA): TGTGCCAGCAGCGACGGGGGGGCCACCGGGGAGCTGTTTTTT.

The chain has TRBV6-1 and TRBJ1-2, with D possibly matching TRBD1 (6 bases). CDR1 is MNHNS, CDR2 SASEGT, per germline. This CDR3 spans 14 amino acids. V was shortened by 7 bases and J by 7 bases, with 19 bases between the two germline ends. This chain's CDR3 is CASTDRRFTSGYTF. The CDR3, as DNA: TGTGCCAGCACGGACAGAAGGTTTACCTCTGGCTACACCTTC.